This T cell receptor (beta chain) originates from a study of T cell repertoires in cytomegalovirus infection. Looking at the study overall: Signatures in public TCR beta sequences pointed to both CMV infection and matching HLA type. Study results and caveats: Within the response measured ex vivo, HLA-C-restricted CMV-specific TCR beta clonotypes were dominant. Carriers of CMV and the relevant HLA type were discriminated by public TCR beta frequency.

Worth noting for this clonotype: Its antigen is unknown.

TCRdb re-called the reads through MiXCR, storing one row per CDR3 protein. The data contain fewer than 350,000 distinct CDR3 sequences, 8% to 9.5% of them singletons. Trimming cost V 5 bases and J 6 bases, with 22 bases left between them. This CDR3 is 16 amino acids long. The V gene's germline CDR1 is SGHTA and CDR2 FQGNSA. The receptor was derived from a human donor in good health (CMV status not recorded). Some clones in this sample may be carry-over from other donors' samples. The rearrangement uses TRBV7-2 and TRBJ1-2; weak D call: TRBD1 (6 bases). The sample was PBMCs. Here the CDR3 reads CASSKQGQSGSHGYTF. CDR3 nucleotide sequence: TGTGCCAGCAGCAAACAGGGTCAATCAGGGTCTCATGGCTACACCTTC.